This note documents a single TCR beta chain sequence. The data originate from a study of cytomegalovirus exposure and HLA in healthy donors. The V and J ends lost 0 bases and 2 bases respectively, with 13 bases between them. The CDR3 has 16 amino acids. Germline V gene sequence: CDR1 SEHNR, CDR2 FQNEAQ (reference sequence). The method was immunoSEQ multiplex PCR; TCRdb's version includes in-frame clones alone and lacks a portion of them. The sample gives about 110,000 clones, roughly 90% of which show up once; 1.5% to 2% is in the top ten. The V call is TRBV7-9, the J call TRBJ1-2, with D perhaps TRBD1 (5 bases). This receptor was taken from a woman between 18 and 30 years old in good health and CMV-seropositive. The sample comprised PBMCs. The CDR3 coding sequence is TGTGCCAGCAGCTTAGCAGGGGCTGGGCCCAACTATGGCTACACCTTC. Its translation: CASSLAGAGPNYGYTF.